A selection of T cell receptor beta chains follows, all from one sample in a study of T cells after yellow fever vaccination. Via MiXCR, TCRdb re-called the 5' RACE reads, giving one row per CDR3 protein. The repertoire holds some 300,000 distinct CDR3 sequences, 8.5% to 10% seen once, with around 3.1% in the top ten. The sequenced sample was CD4+ T cells sorted from PBMCs, obtained 5 days after the yellow fever booster vaccination. These receptors were collected from a man younger than 35 who received the YFV17D yellow fever vaccine. Each CDR3 is given with its conserved first and last residue. The D gene is left open where the match is weak. Clone size is stated in some rows and not others, as once, few, many or a class when expanded.

CDR3aa	CDR3nt	d_gene	j_gene	v_gene	abundance
CASSWEQGGEQFF	TGTGCCAGCAGCTGGGAACAGGGCGGGGAGCAGTTCTTC	-	TRBJ2-1	TRBV11-3	few
CASSSRVSITGELFF	TGTGCCAGCAGCTCAAGGGTCTCAATCACCGGGGAGCTGTTTTTT	-	TRBJ2-2	TRBV7-2	few
CASSVSWDSSYNSPLHF	TGTGCCAGCAGCGTAAGCTGGGACAGCTCCTATAATTCACCCCTCCACTTT	TRBD1	TRBJ1-6	TRBV9	-
CAINYHHPETQYF	TGTGCCATTAACTACCACCACCCAGAGACCCAGTACTTC	-	TRBJ2-5	TRBV3-1	-
CASSPYQTGEQFF	TGTGCCAGCAGCCCATATCAGACGGGTGAGCAGTTCTTC	-	TRBJ2-1	TRBV7-3	few
CATSDSGGTGANVLTF	TGTGCCACCAGTGATTCCGGGGGGACTGGGGCCAACGTCCTGACTTTC	TRBD2	TRBJ2-6	TRBV24-1	few
CSVGMDWGHGGTQYF	TGCAGCGTTGGAATGGACTGGGGCCACGGGGGGACGCAGTATTTT	TRBD2	TRBJ2-3	TRBV29-1	few
CASSIRTSGQETQYF	TGTGCCAGCAGCATCCGGACTAGCGGGCAAGAGACCCAGTACTTC	TRBD2	TRBJ2-5	TRBV7-9	few
CASSEVQVLAAFF	TGTGCCAGCAGTGAAGTGCAGGTTCTAGCAGCTTTCTTT	-	TRBJ1-1	TRBV2	few
CASSGRDSADTQYF	TGTGCCAGCAGCGGTAGGGACAGCGCAGATACGCAGTATTTT	TRBD1	TRBJ2-3	TRBV7-9	few
CASSLGQAGGGELFF	TGCGCCAGCAGCTTGGGACAGGCTGGCGGCGGGGAGCTGTTTTTT	-	TRBJ2-2	TRBV5-1	-
CASSRALIPRTDTQYF	TGCGCCAGCAGTCGGGCGCTTATCCCTCGCACAGATACGCAGTATTTT	-	TRBJ2-3	TRBV4-1	few
CASIGDRHTQYF	TGTGCCAGCATCGGGGACCGCCATACGCAGTATTTT	-	TRBJ2-3	TRBV7-3	-
CASSLTSVGRFSISTDTQYF	TGTGCCAGCAGCCTCACCTCCGTTGGCAGATTTAGTATAAGCACAGATACGCAGTATTTT	-	TRBJ2-3	TRBV9	few
CASSSGVSGNTIYF	TGTGCCAGCAGCTCCGGGGTCTCTGGAAACACCATATATTTT	-	TRBJ1-3	TRBV7-6	-
CAISDASRETQYF	TGTGCCATCAGTGATGCGTCGAGGGAGACCCAGTACTTC	-	TRBJ2-5	TRBV10-3	-
CASSPGTGRYNEQFF	TGTGCCAGCAGCCCTGGGACAGGGCGGTACAATGAGCAGTTCTTC	TRBD1	TRBJ2-1	TRBV7-3	-
CASSDQGVLYEQYF	TGTGCCAGCAGTGACCAGGGTGTGCTGTACGAGCAGTACTTC	-	TRBJ2-7	TRBV2	few
CASSQGGGGLWETQYF	TGTGCCAGCAGCCAAGGGGGAGGAGGACTCTGGGAGACCCAGTACTTC	-	TRBJ2-5	TRBV14	-
CATSSTGPPYYTF	TGTGCCACCAGCTCGACCGGGCCCCCCTACTACACCTTC	-	TRBJ1-2	TRBV24-1	many
CASSPRGGGLSETQYF	TGTGCCAGCAGCCCCCGGGGAGGGGGCTTGTCGGAGACCCAGTACTTC	-	TRBJ2-5	TRBV7-2	few
CASSRLALQETQYF	TGTGCCAGCAGTCGACTAGCGCTCCAAGAGACCCAGTACTTC	TRBD2	TRBJ2-5	TRBV12-3/TRBV12-4	-
CASTDRIAGGRSSGANVLTF	TGTGCCAGCACCGACCGAATAGCGGGGGGACGAAGCTCTGGGGCCAACGTCCTGACTTTC	TRBD2	TRBJ2-6	TRBV18	few
CAWARDSSYEQYF	TGTGCCTGGGCCCGGGACTCTTCCTACGAGCAGTACTTC	-	TRBJ2-7	TRBV30	-
CASSLEEGAGQHF	TGTGCCAGCAGTTTAGAGGAGGGGGCCGGCCAGCATTTT	TRBD1	TRBJ1-5	TRBV12-3/TRBV12-4	-
CASSQVGTSGAKNIQYF	TGCGCCAGCAGCCAAGTGGGCACTTCGGGGGCCAAAAACATTCAGTACTTC	-	TRBJ2-4	TRBV4-3	-
CASSSSISNEQFF	TGTGCCAGCAGTTCTAGCATTAGCAATGAGCAGTTCTTC	-	TRBJ2-1	TRBV28	-
CAISGRDTQYF	TGTGCCATTAGCGGGCGAGATACGCAGTATTTT	TRBD2	TRBJ2-3	TRBV10-3	-
CASSFRGSDTQYF	TGTGCCAGCAGCTTCCGTGGGTCAGATACGCAGTATTTT	-	TRBJ2-3	TRBV7-3	-
CASSQGLTIYF	TGTGCCAGCAGCCAAGGATTAACCATATATTTT	-	TRBJ1-3	TRBV3-1	few
CSALRQGSNYGYTF	TGCAGTGCTCTCCGACAGGGCAGTAACTATGGCTACACCTTC	TRBD1	TRBJ1-2	TRBV20-1	few
CASSLYNYGGGNQPQHF	TGTGCCAGCAGCTTATACAATTATGGGGGGGGCAATCAGCCCCAGCATTTT	-	TRBJ1-5	TRBV7-9	many
CASSSPGRGAYEQFF	TGTGCCAGCAGTTCACCGGGACGGGGAGCATATGAGCAGTTCTTC	-	TRBJ2-1	TRBV28	-
CASSQLRTEHEAFF	TGTGCCAGCAGCCAACTGCGGACGGAACATGAAGCTTTCTTT	-	TRBJ1-1	TRBV3-1	few
CASSYSLAADTEAFF	TGTGCCAGCAGTTACTCCCTCGCAGCAGACACTGAAGCTTTCTTT	-	TRBJ1-1	TRBV6-5	few
CASSLAQGRNGYTF	TGTGCCAGCAGTTTAGCGCAAGGACGAAATGGCTACACCTTC	-	TRBJ1-2	TRBV12-3/TRBV12-4	-
CASSPQSTGTENEKLFF	TGTGCCAGCAGCCCCCAATCCACAGGAACCGAAAATGAAAAACTGTTTTTT	-	TRBJ1-4	TRBV7-2	few
CASHSPGMSTEAFF	TGTGCCAGCCATAGTCCGGGCATGAGCACTGAAGCTTTCTTT	-	TRBJ1-1	TRBV19	-
CASSPYRGTEAFF	TGTGCCAGCAGCCCGTACAGGGGCACTGAAGCTTTCTTT	TRBD1	TRBJ1-1	TRBV7-2	few
CASSPRTEGDTIYF	TGTGCCAGCTCACCGAGGACCGAGGGGGACACCATATATTTT	-	TRBJ1-3	TRBV18	-
CASSEERGSTDTQYF	TGTGCCAGCAGTGAGGAGCGGGGGAGCACAGATACGCAGTATTTT	TRBD2	TRBJ2-3	TRBV2	many
CASSLTGTGTYEQYF	TGTGCCAGCAGCTTAACCGGGACAGGGACCTACGAGCAGTACTTC	TRBD1	TRBJ2-7	TRBV5-6	many
CASSPLGTGSREKLFF	TGTGCCAGCAGTCCCCTGGGGACAGGGAGTCGTGAAAAACTGTTTTTT	TRBD1	TRBJ1-4	TRBV28	-
CASSLNWDSQFF	TGTGCCAGCAGCTTAAATTGGGACTCGCAGTTCTTC	-	TRBJ2-1	TRBV11-2	many
CASSFRGQTEAFF	TGTGCCAGCAGCTTTCGGGGGCAGACTGAAGCTTTCTTT	-	TRBJ1-1	TRBV7-9	few